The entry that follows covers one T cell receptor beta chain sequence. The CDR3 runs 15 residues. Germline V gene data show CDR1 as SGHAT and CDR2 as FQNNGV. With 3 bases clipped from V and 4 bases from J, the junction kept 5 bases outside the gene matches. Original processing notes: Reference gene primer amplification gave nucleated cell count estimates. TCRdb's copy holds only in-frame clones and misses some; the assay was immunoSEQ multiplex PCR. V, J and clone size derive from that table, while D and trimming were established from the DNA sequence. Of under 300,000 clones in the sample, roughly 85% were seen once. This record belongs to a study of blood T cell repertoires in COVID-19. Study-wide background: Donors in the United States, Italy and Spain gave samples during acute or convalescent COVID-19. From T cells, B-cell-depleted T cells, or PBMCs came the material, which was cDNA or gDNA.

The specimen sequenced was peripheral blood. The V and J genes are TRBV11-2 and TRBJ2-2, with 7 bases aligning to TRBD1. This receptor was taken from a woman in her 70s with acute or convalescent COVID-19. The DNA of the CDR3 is TGTGCCAGCAGCTTCACAGGGGTATCCACCGGGGAGCTGTTTTTT. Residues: CASSFTGVSTGELFF.